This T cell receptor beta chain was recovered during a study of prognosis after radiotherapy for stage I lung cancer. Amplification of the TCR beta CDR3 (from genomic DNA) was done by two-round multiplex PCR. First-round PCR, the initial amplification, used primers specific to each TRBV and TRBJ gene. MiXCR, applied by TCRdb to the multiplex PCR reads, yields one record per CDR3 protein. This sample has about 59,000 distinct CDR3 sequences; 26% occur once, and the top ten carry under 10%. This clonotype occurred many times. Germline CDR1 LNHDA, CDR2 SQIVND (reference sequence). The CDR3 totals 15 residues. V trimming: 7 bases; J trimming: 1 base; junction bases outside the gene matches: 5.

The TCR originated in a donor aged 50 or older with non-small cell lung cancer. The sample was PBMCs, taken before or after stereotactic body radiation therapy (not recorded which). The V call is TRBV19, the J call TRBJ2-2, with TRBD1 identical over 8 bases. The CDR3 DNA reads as TGTGCCAGTACTAAGGGACAGGTGAACACCGGGGAGCTGTTTTTT. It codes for CASTKGQVNTGELFF.